The clone carrying this TCR beta chain has just a few counts. This sample was included in a study of blood T cells in healthy people across ages. A J-beta primer mix and a sample-barcoded 5' primer were used in a second PCR of about 7 to 12 cycles. From the 5' RACE reads, TCRdb called clonotypes with MiXCR, one entry per CDR3 protein. In the table there are 1.5 million to 2 million distinct CDR3 sequences, almost 35% of which are singletons. The CDR3 covers 14 residues. V gave up 2 bases and J gave up 7 bases, with 12 bases separating them. Per germline, CDR1 SGHRS and CDR2 YFSETQ. The V call is TRBV5-1, the J call TRBJ1-4; perhaps TRBD1 as D (5 bases). This TCR derives from a young woman in good health. The specimen sequenced was blood. The CDR3 DNA sequence: TGCGCCAGCAGCTTTAATAGGGGTGGTGAAAAACTGTTTTTT. It specifies CASSFNRGGEKLFF.